This TCR beta chain was recovered during a study of cytomegalovirus exposure and HLA in healthy donors. Findings and caveats of the study: Cytomegalovirus status, reportedly, was diagnosed with high specificity and sensitivity by the classifier. Later findings reportedly placed an Asian-associated ancestry cluster below the approximately 670-donor mean for N-insertions.

At the time of sampling, donors were nominally healthy, though unrecorded immune exposures were likely. Of note for this clone: The target antigen is unknown.

This CDR3 spans 16 amino acids. Germline CDR1 and CDR2: SGHVS and FNYEAQ. V dropped 2 bases and J dropped 4; count of bases not matched to a gene: 5. The PCR ran on 60 Vbeta and 13 Jbeta primers. The protocol was immunoSEQ multiplex PCR, while the TCRdb copy is restricted to in-frame clones and leaves out a portion. The sample lists more than 65,000 clones, 76% occurring once. Material: PBMCs. This sequence originates from a man aged 35 to 55 in good health and CMV-seronegative. The chain employs TRBV7-6 and TRBJ2-1, with 10 positions matching TRBD2. The CDR3: CASSLLSGGFYNEQFF. The CDR3 bases are TGTGCCAGCAGCTTACTTAGCGGGGGGTTTTACAATGAGCAGTTCTTC.